This TCR beta chain was sequenced for a study of blood T cell repertoires in COVID-19. Across the study: The study drew acute and convalescent COVID-19 samples from the United States, Italy and Spain. Sources were T cells, B-cell-depleted T cells, or PBMCs; the material itself was cDNA or gDNA.

This clone was seen a handful of times. Deletions cut 1 base from V and 2 bases from J, with 4 bases between. This CDR3 spans 14 amino acids. Germline CDR1 SGHRS, CDR2 YFSETQ. Per the authors' pipeline: Amplification from reference gene primers served as the basis for estimated nucleated cell counts. Data came from immunoSEQ multiplex PCR; TCRdb stores just in-frame clones and leaves some out. That table supplies the V and J calls and clone size; D and trimming were determined from the DNA. Of about 70,000 clones listed, about four fifths were seen once; the top ten hold 6.3%. Material: peripheral blood. V usage is TRBV5-1 and J usage is TRBJ2-6; D is uncertain. This clonotype originated in a woman aged 55-69 years with acute or convalescent COVID-19. The CDR3 loop reads CASSLPAGANVLTF. In DNA form, the CDR3 reads TGCGCCAGCAGCTTGCCAGCTGGGGCCAACGTCCTGACTTTC.